The source of this TCR beta chain is a study of cytomegalovirus exposure and HLA in healthy donors. Whole-study context: Genotyping of roughly 400 donors showed that about 79% belonged to the Caucasian-associated ancestry cluster.

This clone showed up just a few times. The PCR ran on 60 Vbeta and 13 Jbeta primers. The authors' processing: As a later analysis found, there were about 80 million unique TCR beta chains, of which roughly 11 million were shared. TCRdb's copy holds only in-frame clones and misses some; the assay was immunoSEQ multiplex PCR. From that table come the V and J calls and clone size; the DNA was used to work out D and trimming. Of 98,000 or so clones listed, nearly 80% are singletons. The CDR3 has 12 residues. Looked up from germline, CDR1 is MDHEN and CDR2 is SYDVKM. Between the trimmed V and J ends, which lost 5 bases and 5 bases, there was a span of 9 bases.

The receptor's source is a man in his sixties in good health and CMV-seropositive. The source material was PBMCs. The V call is TRBV28, the J call TRBJ1-2, with D uncertain. This CDR3 is CASSMAGYGYTF. The CDR3 DNA reads TGTGCCAGCAGTATGGCCGGGTATGGCTACACCTTC.